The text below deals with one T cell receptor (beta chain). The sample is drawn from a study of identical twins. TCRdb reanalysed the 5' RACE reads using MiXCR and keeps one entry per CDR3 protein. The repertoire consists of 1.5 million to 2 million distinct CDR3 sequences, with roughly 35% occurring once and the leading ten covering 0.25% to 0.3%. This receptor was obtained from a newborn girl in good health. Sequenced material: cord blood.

Here the CDR3 DNA reads TGCAGTGCTAGATCCTCCCCCGGTAGTGGGCAGTTCTTC. Translating it yields CSARSSPGSGQFF. The rearrangement links TRBV20-1 to TRBJ2-1; D gene uncertain. The CDR3 totals 13 residues. Germline CDR1 reads DFQATT; CDR2 reads SNEGSKA (reference sequence). V was clipped by 2 bases and J by 12 bases, with 17 bases between them.